This TCR beta chain was documented in a study of response to subunit inactivated influenza vaccine (dated by TCRdb to 2016 to 2019). For context, the study as a whole: Deep quantitative profiling of the T cell receptor repertoire was used in the study to follow responses to a trivalent subunit inactivated influenza vaccine.

This clonotype showed up just a few times. This receptor's antigen is unknown. Base-call qualities are not available, and no considerably larger clone is one nucleotide away. The CDR3 contains 14 residues, cysteine and phenylalanine counted. Only the CDR3 region is kept as DNA, spanning 42 bases read in frame from base 1. V loses 3 bases at its end and J loses 5 bases; junction bases beyond the gene matches: 9. CDR1 is given as DFQATT and CDR2 as SNEGSKA, both from the germline V gene (reference sequence). Libraries were prepared through RT-PCR. The sequencer listed for this sample is Illumina HiSeq 2500. Using fastp trimming at Q25 and MiXCR clonotype assembly, TCRdb reanalyzed the public sequencing data and kept in-frame beta chains. Records with the same CDR3 protein are collapsed into one entry carrying the most frequent genes and DNA. A total of approximately 230,000 distinct CDR3 sequences appear in this sample, 12% of them only once. Approximately 8.3% of the sample belongs to the ten largest clones.

Overall results and qualifications from the work: It was suggested by the authors that each seasonal influenza vaccination may recruit only a limited number of new T cells.

The sequencing here drew on non-naive T cells sorted from PBMCs, taken 14 to 15 days before vaccination. Reading the label with the study, this specimen's cell subset or site is: memory T cell fraction. The clonotype was recovered from a man aged 50-60 years who received an inactivated influenza vaccine. Donor details come from another sample of the same person, matched by shared clones. The chain was built from TRBV20-1 and TRBJ2-7, with TRBD1 identical over 8 junction bases. The DNA sequence follows: TGCAGTGCTAGTCAAACAGGGGGGAATAACGAGCAGTACTTC. Its protein product is CSASQTGGNNEQYF.